This T cell receptor (beta chain) originates from a study of beta chain features in type 1 diabetes. The study's findings and limits: Shorter TCRB CDR3s, moderately but significantly so, were found in Type 1 diabetes patients in all four CD4+ subsets. PCR could preferentially amplify shorter templates, alike in patients and controls.

This clone was found a few times. Its antigen is not known. The authors reverse transcribed all of the isolated RNA, so sequencing captured expressed TCRB transcripts. Here immunoSEQ multiplex PCR was the method, and the copy in TCRdb shows in-frame clones only, minus some. The sample has around 600,000 clones; 12% are singletons. Germline V CDR1 and CDR2: SGHRS, YFSETQ. Trimming cost V 0 bases and J 0 bases, with 15 bases left between them. This CDR3 has 18 residues. The sample was naive CD4+ T cells from blood. The rearrangement joins TRBV5-1 to TRBJ2-2; tentatively, D is TRBD1 or TRBD2 (5 bases each). This sequence was found in a man in his thirties or forties with type 1 diabetes. The CDR3 DNA sequence: TGCGCCAGCAGCTTGGGCCTGGGACGGTTCGCGAACACCGGGGAGCTGTTTTTT. It specifies CASSLGLGRFANTGELFF.